The source of this TCR beta chain is a study of CD8 T cells in Susac syndrome. A quantity of roughly 0.5 to 1 ug RNA underwent reverse transcription using random hexamers. An immunoSEQ multiplex PCR generated amplified TCR beta CDR3 products spanning 54 Vbeta and 13 Jbeta. TCRdb itself ran the immunoSEQ multiplex PCR reads through MiXCR, one entry per CDR3 protein. This table has 300,000 or so distinct CDR3 sequences, around 92% appearing once. The multiple sclerosis control group was made up of treatment-naive patients with stable or active relapsing-remitting disease. Negative isolation yielded CD8+ and CD4+ T cells; FACS enriched TEMRA cells. CDR1 DFQATT and CDR2 SNEGSKA come from the germline V gene (reference sequence). The CDR3 contains 15 residues. Trimming stripped 2 bases from V and 2 bases from J, with 15 bases between.

This TCR came from a human donor with multiple sclerosis. The chain couples TRBV20-1 to TRBJ2-5; a weak D match, TRBD2 (6 bases). The specimen sequenced was CD4+ T cells from PBMCs. The CDR3 here is CSARPLRTTQETQYF. Written as DNA, the CDR3 is TGCAGTGCTAGACCCCTAAGGACTACTCAAGAGACCCAGTACTTC.